This entry is about one T cell receptor (beta chain). Its specific antigen is unknown. Per-base quality was not reported, and no clone a single base away is much larger than it. Trimming at the junction amounts to 1 base on V and 4 bases on J, and the germline ends lie 7 bases apart. The cysteine opens and the phenylalanine closes a CDR3 of 13 amino acids. The DNA shown is the 39-base CDR3, in frame from base 1. TCRbeta CDR3 regions were amplified from genomic DNA by means of the immunoSEQ Assay, a bias-controlled multiplex PCR. The source study handled its data this way. The number of nucleated cells in each sample was estimated by amplification of reference gene primers within the assay. Sequence reads were collapsed and filtered to measure the absolute abundance of every unique TCRbeta CDR3 rearrangement. For each sample, productive Simpson clonality was calculated as the square root of Simpson's diversity index over productive rearrangements. TCRdb's version of the immuneACCESS table is confined to in-frame rearrangements and falls short of the full clone set. An unresolved V gene accounts for under half of the shortfall where checked; the remainder is of unknown origin. V and J calls plus clone size are reproduced from that table; the DNA served to infer D and trimming. Here the sample has about 55,000 clones; about 88% occur a single time. The ten largest make up over 6.5% of the sample.

This entry comes from a study of blood T cell repertoires in COVID-19 (dated by TCRdb to 2018 to 2021). Looking at the study overall: Samples from collaborators originated in the United States, Italy and Spain and spanned both the acute and convalescent phases of COVID-19. The prospective study material was composed of cDNA or gDNA derived from T cells, B-cell-depleted T cells, or PBMCs. Subjects who had been exposed to COVID-19, were actively infected with it, or had recovered from it provided the deeply sampled blood TCRbeta repertoires that made up the dataset. The repertoires were released in a freely available public database intended as a resource for research on the immune response to SARS-CoV-2. The samples were drawn from the first 160 participants of the ongoing ImmuneRACE study and from 1,200 or so subjects provided by 6 global collaborators. A de-identified subject ID, COVID-19 status, age in years and sex were almost always included in the sample metadata. Where HLA class I and class II types were available, the types were taken from metadata supplied by the sample provider, not from assay-based typing. Points the paper makes about the study in general: The amount of clinical and demographic metadata varied by source and participant and was provided uncurated.

Each collaborating institution followed its own protocols to collect whole blood in K2EDTA tubes. For TCRbeta analysis, collaborators shipped samples as frozen whole blood, isolated PBMCs, or DNA extracted from either of those sample types. Recombination connected TRBV12-3 or TRBV12-4 to TRBJ1-1, with an unclear D gene assignment. Input material: peripheral blood. The receptor comes from a man in his 60s with active COVID-19. For the CDR3, the sequence is CASSLVSGTEAFF. The DNA sequence is TGTGCCAGCAGTTTAGTGTCGGGCACTGAAGCTTTCTTT.